This T cell receptor (beta chain) was sequenced during a study of cytomegalovirus exposure and HLA in healthy donors (dated by TCRdb to about 2017). About the investigation overall: In an earlier analysis of approximately 640 of the donors, roughly 300 Gb of sequence data and 120 million or so unique TCR beta sequences from about 180 million T cells were reported. Around 300 gigabases of sequencing data and 80 million or so unique TCR sequences were included in an early release covering about 620 HLA-typed donors. Of the 350 to 450 genotyped donors, roughly 80% fell in the genetic ancestry cluster associated with self-reported Caucasian donors. The study aimed to test whether cataloging public T cell receptors could reveal signatures of past pathogen exposure. The study used immunosequencing to profile the T cell repertoires of 670 or so subjects and linked those repertoires to cytomegalovirus serostatus. In addition to the first cohort of 666 subjects, a separate validation cohort of 130 or so different subjects was used. To predict cytomegalovirus infection status, the study brought together high-throughput TCR immunosequencing, statistical association of individual TCRs with disease status, and machine learning. In a later analysis, previously published TCR beta repertoires from roughly 710 donors were re-analyzed and high-resolution HLA genotyping was added so that TCR occurrence patterns could be studied. Rather than using new phenotypic data, the later analysis identified candidate immune exposures from TCR beta sequences and from how often those sequences occurred across donors. An earlier analysis of 587 of the donors used high-throughput TCR beta sequencing to judge whether each TCR beta V gene segment behaved as functional or pseudogenic. Alongside the repertoire data, information on donor age, sex, ethnicity and CMV serostatus was compiled. A later genetic analysis took genome-wide SNP genotypes for about 55% of the 666 donors and used that subset as a discovery cohort. Every discovery cohort repertoire had been produced on one sequencing platform. HLA typing included class I and class II loci at four-digit resolution. The number of typed donors differed by locus: about 620-640 for A, B, C, DRB1 and DQB1; some 500 for DQA1; about 600 for DPA1; and approximately 450 for DPB1. Four or five DR-DQ haplotypes were handled as single units for association and clustering because linkage in the cohort was strong. On average, roughly 240,000 unique TCR beta nucleotide sequences were sequenced per donor among some 430 genotyped donors of the cohort, with around 19% of those sequences being non-productive. The investigation overall reported the following: A cluster of highly shared sequence variants was judged likely to represent a technical artifact of the sequencing pipeline. Some IMGT-functional V segments, including TRBV6-2 and TRBV6-3, could not be told apart with the 87-base-pair reads, so those segments were excluded. Most CMV-associated TCR beta chains appeared to be HLA-restricted in a later analysis, and the HLA associations seemed to be driven largely by CMV exposure. When HLA alleles, especially DR and DQ, strongly co-occurred, TCR associations were difficult to assign to individual alleles. A further reported finding was that TCR beta sequences accurately predicted the HLA-A and HLA-B alleles for most subjects in the first cohort. Most TCR sequences were seen in very few donors, while some public TCRs were found in many individuals. V-gene and J-gene trimming of TCR beta chains was associated with a missense DCLRE1C variant in a later genetic analysis, and the association was replicated in an independent cohort. It was suggested by the authors that the approach could potentially be generalized to other disease states and immunological phenotypes. Because some donors lacked HLA typing at each locus, the association tests relied only on the typed subset. Sequencing depth was assumed to be roughly uniform across donors in the presence/absence analyses, though that assumption may not hold. Specific HLA alleles were associated with over 15,000 TCR beta sequences at a false discovery rate of 0.05 in a later analysis. In this cohort, only TCR beta chains were sequenced, and detectable features were limited by the absence of alpha or paired-chain data. The classifier was reported to diagnose cytomegalovirus status with high specificity and sensitivity in both the original and validation cohorts. The earlier analysis of almost 600 of the donors excluded around 17 rarely observed V segments, including chromosome 9 orphons, because counts were too low. According to a later analysis, parvovirus B19, influenza, CMV and Epstein-Barr virus appeared linked to several top co-occurrence clusters. A total of 150 or so TCR beta chains were listed by the study as associated with cytomegalovirus. In a later analysis, the rate of TCR association differed among HLA loci, with DRB1 alleles having the most associated TCRs and HLA-C alleles having the fewest. A later genetic analysis reported fewer N-insertions in productive TCRs among donors in an Asian-associated ancestry cluster than the roughly 620-donor mean. A later analysis found that HLA-associated TCR beta chains were more clonally expanded and had lower generation probabilities than equally common non-associated chains. In an earlier analysis of 587 of the donors, most TCR beta V segments were observed in productive rearrangements about 90% or about 30% of the time, broadly matching IMGT annotations. A few of the identified cytomegalovirus-associated TCR beta chains were confirmed in vitro to be specific for cytomegalovirus antigens. Linkage disequilibrium might explain the correlated functional status among segregating V segments, but an unknown experimental factor could not be excluded. CMV serostatus was the only immune exposure information available for the cohort.

The junction shows trimming of 4 bases on V and 1 base on J, and the gene matches do not reach 9 bases of it. The CDR3 starts with the cysteine, ends with the phenylalanine, and has 16 residues. CDR3 DNA is the only sequence kept; it has 48 bases, read in frame from the first base. CDR1 is given as SGHRS and CDR2 as YFSETQ, both from the germline V gene. In total, approximately 690 healthy bone marrow donors made up the cohort. At the time of sampling, every cohort member was nominally healthy, though immune exposures that went unrecorded were likely present. The donor tested CMV seronegative, placing the donor among the approximately 400 seronegative members of the cohort. Each donor provided a peripheral blood sample, and peripheral blood mononuclear cells were used for TCR beta sequencing. The Qiagen DNeasy Blood Extraction Kit was used to extract genomic DNA from the blood cell samples. The library was generated by the immunoSEQ multiplex PCR assay. For the multiplex PCR, a mixture combining 60 forward primers for TCR Vbeta segments and 13 reverse primers for TCR Jbeta segments was used. The CDR3 region of rearranged TCR beta genes was amplified from genomic DNA with a multiplex PCR assay. Amplified TCR beta libraries were sequenced as 87-base-pair reads on the Illumina HiSeq System. Under the source paper's analysis protocol: A later analysis counted about 80 million unique TCR beta chains across the roughly 700 repertoires, and roughly 9.9 million of these chains were shared by at least two donors. A nearest-neighbor algorithm error-corrected the raw reads and collapsed the reads into unique sequences, merging closely related sequences to remove PCR and sequencing errors. Alignment of CDR3 sequences to IMGT reference sequences was used to assign V, D and J gene segments. For a sequence to be retained, a match of at least six nucleotides to both a V gene segment and a J gene segment was required. A rearrangement was called productive if the CDR3 had no stop codons and remained in frame with V and J, and every other rearrangement was called non-productive. Following IMGT convention, CDR3 was defined as the stretch from the second conserved V-encoded cysteine up to the conserved J-encoded phenylalanine. Sequences without an unambiguous match to a single V gene segment were excluded from the earlier analysis of about 600 of the donors. In an earlier analysis of about 590 of the donors, a V segment was called functional when productive rearrangements were above 56.7%, and segregating when the standard deviation between donors exceeded 5%. A statistical classification framework was developed to diagnose cytomegalovirus status using the catalog of TCR beta chain sequences. In a later analysis, V and J genes were assigned by comparing TCR nucleotide sequences against IMGT/GENE-DB human TR gene sequences. In a later analysis, CDR3 sequences and most-parsimonious VDJ recombination scenarios were assigned using the TCRdist pipeline. In a later analysis, each TCR beta chain was defined by its CDR3 amino acid sequence together with its V-gene family, and reads lacking a unique V-gene family were excluded. As a way to deal with suspected cross-contamination and a sequencing artifact, a later analysis dropped approximately 570 nucleotide sequences that were highly shared and had low generation probability. In a later analysis, a clonal expansion index for each public chain was calculated from normalized within-repertoire ranks of inferred template counts. Generation probabilities in a later analysis came from a VDJ recombination model fitted to out-of-frame rearrangements, and those results were checked against IGoR. Hypergeometric tests were used in a later analysis to score TCR-TCR, TCR-HLA and TCR-CMV co-occurrence, with a repertoire-size bias correction applied to the TCR pairs. False discovery rates were estimated in a later analysis by permuting HLA or CMV assignments 20 times. In a later analysis, co-occurring TCRs were grouped using DBSCAN, and TCRdist sequence similarity was added for clustering within HLA-allele-positive subsets. Co-occurrence clustering excluded repertoires with fewer than 30,000 or more than 120,000 public chains, plus five with anomalous nucleotide sharing. The table comes from immuneACCESS by way of TCRdb, which keeps in-frame sequences with V and J called. Part of the clones is missing from these tables; in studies checked, under half for an unresolved V gene and the rest for unknown reasons. From that table come the V and J calls and clone size; the DNA was used to work out D and trimming. This sample holds 100,000 or so clones; around four fifths were observed only once. Of the sample, approximately 1.2% falls within the top ten clones.

On this clone: The target of this receptor is not known. No quality values exist for individual bases; no much larger clone is one base distant.

Recombination joined TRBV5-1 with TRBJ1-1, with 8 central nucleotides matching TRBD1. The receptor was isolated from a man younger than 40 in good health and CMV-seronegative. The sequencing input was PBMCs. The DNA sequence is as follows: TGCGCCAGCAGCGCGAGGGGGACAGGCCCGAACACTGAAGCTTTCTTT. This encodes CASSARGTGPNTEAFF.